This is a list of T cell receptor beta chains from one sample in a study of cytomegalovirus exposure and HLA in healthy donors. Assay: immunoSEQ multiplex PCR; the TCRdb copy retains only in-frame clones and omits some. The data contain around 96,000 clones, around 74% of them singletons. The specimen was PBMCs. The receptors stem from a man aged 25 to 45 in good health and CMV-seropositive. Both conserved end residues are part of each CDR3. The D gene is left open where the match is weak. Expanded clones get a size class; other rows say once, few or many, or leave the size out.

d_gene	v_gene	j_gene	abundance	CDR3nt	CDR3aa
-	TRBV15	TRBJ1-1	-	TGTGCCACCAGCAGAGGGGGGCAGGGGCTCAACACTGAAGCTTTCTTT	CATSRGGQGLNTEAFF
-	TRBV6-5	TRBJ2-7	-	TGTGCCAGCAGTGAAGTGGGTGGGAGTTACGAGCAGTACTTC	CASSEVGGSYEQYF
-	TRBV11-3	TRBJ2-3	-	TGTGCCAGCAGCTCCGGACAACGGGTGGATACGCAGTATTTT	CASSSGQRVDTQYF
TRBD1	TRBV5-4	TRBJ1-4	-	TGTGCCAGCAGCTTAACAGGGGGCGAAGAAAAACTGTTTTTT	CASSLTGGEEKLFF
-	TRBV7-2	TRBJ2-6	-	TGTGCCAGCAGCTCACAGACAGGCATCTCTGGGGCCAACGTCCTGACTTTC	CASSSQTGISGANVLTF
-	TRBV27	TRBJ2-7	-	TGTGCCAGCAGTCCCTTGGGGGGGCGCCCAGATGTCTACGAGCAGTACTTC	CASSPLGGRPDVYEQYF
-	TRBV28	TRBJ2-7	-	TGTGCCAGCATCCATTCCGGGGAGTACGAGCAGTACTTC	CASIHSGEYEQYF
-	TRBV6-1	TRBJ1-1	-	TGTGCCAGCAGTGATGCAGTCGCTTTCTTT	CASSDAVAFF
-	TRBV6-5	TRBJ1-2	-	TGTGCCAGCAGTAAACACAGGGTTGGCTACACCTTC	CASSKHRVGYTF
TRBD1	TRBV29-1	TRBJ2-7	-	TGCAGCGCTGGGACAGGGATCTCCAGAAGCGAGCAGTACTTC	CSAGTGISRSEQYF
TRBD2	TRBV4-1	TRBJ2-2	-	TGCGCCAGCAGCCAAGACCCGGGACTAGCCGCGAACACCGGGGAGCTGTTTTTT	CASSQDPGLAANTGELFF
-	TRBV4-1	TRBJ1-5	few	TGCGCCAGCAGCCAAGATTGGCAGTATAGCAATCAGCCCCAGCATTTT	CASSQDWQYSNQPQHF
TRBD2	TRBV6-5	TRBJ2-7	few	TGTGCCAGCAAGGGGTTAGCGGGGGGGTCCTACGAGCAGTACTTC	CASKGLAGGSYEQYF
-	TRBV19	TRBJ1-2	-	TGTGCCAGTAGAGCCCCAGGGAACTATGGCTACACCTTC	CASRAPGNYGYTF
TRBD2	TRBV6-4	TRBJ2-3	medium-sized	TGTGCCAGCAGTGTGACTAGCGGCAGCACAGATACGCAGTATTTT	CASSVTSGSTDTQYF
TRBD1	TRBV5-1	TRBJ2-5	-	TGCGCCAGCAGCAGGACAGGGGGAAGGGAGACCCAGTACTTC	CASSRTGGRETQYF
-	TRBV11-2	TRBJ2-1	-	TGTGCCAGCAGCTTGGATTTGTGGACATCATCCTACAATGAGCAGTTCTTC	CASSLDLWTSSYNEQFF
-	TRBV7-9	TRBJ1-1	-	TGTGCCAGCAGCTCGACAGGGAACACTGAAGCTTTCTTT	CASSSTGNTEAFF
TRBD1	TRBV6-1	TRBJ2-7	-	TGTGCCAGCAGTCCCCAGACAGGGGGCGGGTACGAGCAGTACTTC	CASSPQTGGGYEQYF
-	TRBV7-9	TRBJ1-6	few	TGTGCCAGCAGCTCACATACAGGGTCTAATTCACCCCTCCACTTT	CASSSHTGSNSPLHF
-	TRBV5-5	TRBJ2-7	-	TGTGCCAGCAGCTTGGGGCCGGGGGCGGGAGATTACGAGCAGTACTTC	CASSLGPGAGDYEQYF
-	TRBV2	TRBJ2-5	-	TGTGCCAGCATAGGGAGTTTAGAGACCCAGTACTTC	CASIGSLETQYF
TRBD1	TRBV11-2	TRBJ2-2	-	TGTGCCAGCAGCTGGACAGGGGGCACCGGGGAGCTGTTTTTT	CASSWTGGTGELFF
TRBD2	TRBV6-6	TRBJ2-5	-	TGTGCCAGCAGTGATGGACTAGAGGGGGAGACCCAGTACTTC	CASSDGLEGETQYF
-	TRBV7-9	TRBJ2-7	-	TGTGCCAGCAGCTTAACCGGCGAGCAGTACTTC	CASSLTGEQYF
TRBD2	TRBV28	TRBJ2-1	-	TGTGCCAGCAGTTTATCCTCTAGCGGTTCCTACAATGAGCAGTTCTTC	CASSLSSSGSYNEQFF
-	TRBV7-6	TRBJ2-5	-	TGTGCCAGCAGCTTAGCCAGGCAAGAGACCCAGTACTTC	CASSLARQETQYF
-	TRBV4-1	TRBJ2-6	-	TGCGCCAGCAGCCAAGAGGCAGCCTGGAGCTCTGGGGCCAACGTCCTGACTTTC	CASSQEAAWSSGANVLTF
TRBD1	TRBV19	TRBJ1-5	-	TGTGCCAGTACTAAACAGGGGCCCCAGGAGCCCCAGCATTTT	CASTKQGPQEPQHF
-	TRBV30	TRBJ2-6	-	TGTGCCTGGACCGAAGGGGGTCTTGGGGCCAACGTCCTGACTTTC	CAWTEGGLGANVLTF
-	TRBV4-1	TRBJ2-3	-	TGCGCCAGCAGCCAAGATTGGGGGGTTACAGATACGCAGTATTTT	CASSQDWGVTDTQYF
-	TRBV7-2	TRBJ2-5	-	TGTGCCAGCAGTTACCAGGGGCGAGAGACCCAGTACTTC	CASSYQGRETQYF
TRBD2	TRBV5-8	TRBJ2-4	-	TGTGCCAGCAGCTGGGTCCCTAGCGGGGGGGGGAGGGTGGCCAAAAACATTCAGTACTTC	CASSWVPSGGGRVAKNIQYF
-	TRBV30	TRBJ1-2	-	TGTGCCTGGAGGCCCCCTATGCGGGGGCGGACCTCTAGATATGGCTACACCTTC	CAWRPPMRGRTSRYGYTF
-	TRBV6-6	TRBJ2-5	once	TGTGCCAGCAGTATAGAGACTCTAACGGAAGTGGAGACCCAGTACTTC	CASSIETLTEVETQYF
TRBD1	TRBV2	TRBJ1-2	-	TGTGCCAGCAGCATGGGACAGGGAAAGGATGGCTACACCTTC	CASSMGQGKDGYTF
TRBD1	TRBV19	TRBJ2-7	-	TGTGCCAGTAACACCGGGACAGGGTATCTGGGAGACGAGCAGTACTTC	CASNTGTGYLGDEQYF
TRBD2	TRBV5-4	TRBJ2-1	-	TGTGCCAGCAGCGGTGCTGCTCATATAGCGGGGGGGCCCTACAATGAGCAGTTCTTC	CASSGAAHIAGGPYNEQFF
TRBD1	TRBV4-3	TRBJ2-7	-	TGCGCCAGCAGCCAAGGCTCCCGACAGGGATTGGCAGAGCAGTACTTC	CASSQGSRQGLAEQYF
-	TRBV4-1	TRBJ1-6	-	TGCGCCAGCAGCCAAGATGCAACAGGGCTATGGTCACCCCTCCACTTT	CASSQDATGLWSPLHF
TRBD1	TRBV7-9	TRBJ2-7	once	TGTGCCAGCAGCCCCCCGGGACAGAGAGAACCTTACGAGCAGTACTTC	CASSPPGQREPYEQYF
-	TRBV19	TRBJ1-1	-	TGTGCCAGTAGTTATGGGAGGAGCACTGAAGCTTTCTTT	CASSYGRSTEAFF
-	TRBV30	TRBJ1-2	-	TGTGCCTGGAGTCAAGGAGGTAACGGCTACACCTTC	CAWSQGGNGYTF
TRBD1	TRBV2	TRBJ2-5	once	TGTGCCAGCACCGACAGGGGGAGTAGGGTGACCCAGTACTTC	CASTDRGSRVTQYF
TRBD1	TRBV30	TRBJ1-5	-	TGTGCCTGGAGTACCGGGACAGGGCCCTATCAGCCCCAGCATTTT	CAWSTGTGPYQPQHF
TRBD2	TRBV27	TRBJ2-5	-	TGTGCCAGCAGTTTAGGCGGGGGGGCCGGGGAAGAGACCCAGTACTTC	CASSLGGGAGEETQYF
-	TRBV9	TRBJ2-1	-	TGTGCCAGCAGCGTAGCCACCCGGGGTCCAACCTACAATGAGCAGTTCTTC	CASSVATRGPTYNEQFF
-	TRBV6-1	TRBJ1-2	-	TGTGCCAGCATAGATAAGGGGCCTTATAACTATGGCTACACCTTC	CASIDKGPYNYGYTF
TRBD2	TRBV6-1	TRBJ2-1	-	TGTGCCAGCAGTGAAAAGAGCGGGGGGGCCCATGAGCAGTTCTTC	CASSEKSGGAHEQFF
-	TRBV6-6	TRBJ1-5	-	TGTGCCAGCAAATGGCCAGGGGCCAATCAGCCCCAGCATTTT	CASKWPGANQPQHF